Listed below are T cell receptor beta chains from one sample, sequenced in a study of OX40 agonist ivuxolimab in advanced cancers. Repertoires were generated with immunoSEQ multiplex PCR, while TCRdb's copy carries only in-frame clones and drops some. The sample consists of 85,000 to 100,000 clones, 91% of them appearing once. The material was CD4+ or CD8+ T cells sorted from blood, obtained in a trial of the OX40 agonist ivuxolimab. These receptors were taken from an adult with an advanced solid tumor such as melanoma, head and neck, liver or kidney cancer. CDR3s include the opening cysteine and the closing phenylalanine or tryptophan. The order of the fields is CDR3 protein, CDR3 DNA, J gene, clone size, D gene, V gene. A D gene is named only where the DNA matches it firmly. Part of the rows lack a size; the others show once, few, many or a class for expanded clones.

CDR3: CASSLAERQWYF; DNA: TGTGCCAGCAGCTTGGCCGAGAGACAATGGTACTTC; J: TRBJ2-7; size: .; D: .; V: TRBV5-6
CDR3: CASSSQFDQPQHF; DNA: TGTGCCAGCAGCTCCCAGTTCGATCAGCCCCAGCATTTT; J: TRBJ1-5; size: .; D: .; V: TRBV7-2
CDR3: CASSEGSTQYF; DNA: TGTGCCAGCAGCGAGGGATCGACCCAGTACTTC; J: TRBJ2-5; size: .; D: .; V: TRBV7-9
CDR3: CASSLDRGLNTGELFF; DNA: TGCGCCAGCAGCTTGGACAGGGGACTGAACACCGGGGAGCTGTTTTTT; J: TRBJ2-2; size: .; D: .; V: TRBV5-1
CDR3: CASSQSQGRIEQYF; DNA: TGCGCCAGCAGTCAAAGTCAGGGGAGGATCGAGCAGTACTTC; J: TRBJ2-7; size: once; D: .; V: TRBV23-1
CDR3: CASSLARVRETQYF; DNA: TGCGCCAGCAGCTTGGCACGGGTTCGGGAGACCCAGTACTTC; J: TRBJ2-5; size: .; D: .; V: TRBV5-1
CDR3: CATSTDNYGYTF; DNA: TGTGCCACCAGCACAGACAATTACGGCTACACCTTC; J: TRBJ1-2; size: .; D: .; V: TRBV15
CDR3: CASSPRQSSGANVLTF; DNA: TGCGCCAGCAGCCCCCGTCAGAGTTCCGGGGCCAACGTCCTGACTTTC; J: TRBJ2-6; size: .; D: .; V: TRBV5-1
CDR3: CASSFEGLAGFEQFF; DNA: TGTGCCAGCAGCTTTGAGGGACTAGCGGGGTTTGAGCAGTTCTTC; J: TRBJ2-1; size: .; D: TRBD2; V: TRBV7-2
CDR3: CASSPDRDNTGELFF; DNA: TGTGCCAGCAGTCCCGACAGGGACAACACCGGGGAGCTGTTTTTT; J: TRBJ2-2; size: .; D: TRBD1; V: TRBV2
CDR3: CASSLRQSNSPLHF; DNA: TGCGCCAGCAGCTTGCGGCAGTCAAATTCACCCCTCCACTTT; J: TRBJ1-6; size: .; D: .; V: TRBV5-1
CDR3: CASSIRTGKETQYF; DNA: TGTGCCAGTAGTATCCGGACAGGGAAAGAGACCCAGTACTTC; J: TRBJ2-5; size: .; D: TRBD1; V: TRBV19
CDR3: CASSEMGLGYGYTF; DNA: TGTGCCAGCAGTGAGATGGGGCTGGGCTATGGCTACACCTTC; J: TRBJ1-2; size: .; D: .; V: TRBV2
CDR3: CASSQDRAGGLNEQFF; DNA: TGTGCCAGCAGCCAAGATCGAGCGGGAGGGCTCAATGAGCAGTTCTTC; J: TRBJ2-1; size: .; D: TRBD2; V: TRBV4-2
CDR3: CASSIIADRNTEAFF; DNA: TGTGCCAGCAGCATCATTGCTGACAGGAACACTGAAGCTTTCTTT; J: TRBJ1-1; size: .; D: .; V: TRBV7-2
CDR3: CASSTRGLAGDEQYF; DNA: TGTGCCAGTAGTACCCGAGGACTAGCGGGAGACGAGCAGTACTTC; J: TRBJ2-7; size: .; D: TRBD2; V: TRBV19
CDR3: CASSHDSGNQPQHF; DNA: TGTGCCAGCAGTCACGACAGTGGCAATCAGCCCCAGCATTTT; J: TRBJ1-5; size: .; D: .; V: TRBV28
CDR3: CASSKGQGRQPQHF; DNA: TGTGCCAGCAGCAAAGGACAGGGCCGGCAGCCCCAGCATTTT; J: TRBJ1-5; size: .; D: TRBD1; V: TRBV5-5
CDR3: CASSGRSRADTQYF; DNA: TGTGCCAGTAGTGGGCGCTCGAGGGCAGATACGCAGTATTTT; J: TRBJ2-3; size: .; D: .; V: TRBV19
CDR3: CASSLGGGGELFF; DNA: TGTGCCAGCAGCTTAGGCGGGGGCGGGGAGCTGTTTTTT; J: TRBJ2-2; size: .; D: .; V: TRBV13
CDR3: CASSTTGPGGYTF; DNA: TGTGCCAGCAGTACGACAGGCCCCGGTGGCTACACCTTC; J: TRBJ1-2; size: .; D: .; V: TRBV6-5
CDR3: CSGKQGPSYEQYF; DNA: TGCAGCGGTAAACAGGGGCCGTCCTACGAGCAGTACTTC; J: TRBJ2-7; size: few; D: TRBD1; V: TRBV29-1
CDR3: CASSIGDLIPPADTQYF; DNA: TGCGCCAGCAGCATAGGAGACCTCATCCCCCCCGCAGATACGCAGTATTTT; J: TRBJ2-3; size: once; D: .; V: TRBV5-1
CDR3: CASRAPGAGQPQHF; DNA: TGTGCCAGCAGAGCGCCAGGGGCCGGTCAGCCCCAGCATTTT; J: TRBJ1-5; size: once; D: .; V: TRBV6-1
CDR3: CASSGTSGSGRETQYF; DNA: TGTGCCAGCAGCGGGACTAGCGGGAGCGGTAGGGAGACTCAGTACTTC; J: TRBJ2-5; size: .; D: TRBD2; V: TRBV7-2
CDR3: CASSPRSGAYEQYF; DNA: TGTGCCAGCAGCCCCCGTTCGGGGGCCTACGAGCAGTACTTC; J: TRBJ2-7; size: .; D: .; V: TRBV7-6
CDR3: CASSPRTSSPRGDTQYF; DNA: TGTGCCAGCAGCCCTCGGACTAGCTCTCCGAGAGGAGATACGCAGTATTTT; J: TRBJ2-3; size: .; D: TRBD2; V: TRBV7-2
CDR3: CASSRGGAQQETQYF; DNA: TGCGCCAGCAGCCGGGGCGGGGCACAGCAAGAGACCCAGTACTTC; J: TRBJ2-5; size: .; D: .; V: TRBV5-1
CDR3: CASSGREGSRNEQFF; DNA: TGTGCCAGCAGTGGCCGGGAGGGCTCTCGGAATGAGCAGTTCTTC; J: TRBJ2-1; size: .; D: TRBD2; V: TRBV2
CDR3: CSVASGGQPQHF; DNA: TGCAGCGTAGCGTCAGGGGGTCAGCCCCAGCATTTT; J: TRBJ1-5; size: once; D: TRBD1; V: TRBV29-1
CDR3: CASSGSGYNEQFF; DNA: TGTGCCAGCAGCGGGAGCGGGTACAATGAGCAGTTCTTC; J: TRBJ2-1; size: .; D: .; V: TRBV28
CDR3: CASSESLNNEQFF; DNA: TGTGCCAGCAGTGAAAGCCTCAACAATGAGCAGTTCTTC; J: TRBJ2-1; size: .; D: .; V: TRBV2
CDR3: CASSASFNEKLFF; DNA: TGTGCCAGCAGTGCCTCCTTTAATGAAAAACTGTTTTTT; J: TRBJ1-4; size: .; D: .; V: TRBV6-1
CDR3: CASLTQNPYNEQFF; DNA: TGTGCAAGTCTTACCCAGAATCCCTACAATGAGCAGTTCTTC; J: TRBJ2-1; size: .; D: .; V: TRBV12-2
CDR3: CASSTKVYYGYTF; DNA: TGTGCCAGTAGTACCAAAGTGTACTATGGCTACACCTTC; J: TRBJ1-2; size: .; D: .; V: TRBV19
CDR3: CASSEHYGYTF; DNA: TGTGCCAGCAGTGAACACTATGGCTACACCTTC; J: TRBJ1-2; size: .; D: .; V: TRBV25-1
CDR3: CSVEGMTSGGTYNEQFF; DNA: TGCAGCGTTGAAGGGATGACTAGCGGGGGGACCTACAATGAGCAGTTCTTC; J: TRBJ2-1; size: .; D: TRBD2; V: TRBV29-1
CDR3: CASSLAGTGVYNEQFF; DNA: TGTGCCAGCTCACTCGCCGGGACAGGGGTCTACAATGAGCAGTTCTTC; J: TRBJ2-1; size: .; D: TRBD1; V: TRBV18
CDR3: CASSPGDRTRTYEQYF; DNA: TGCGCCAGCAGCCCCGGGGACAGGACCCGAACCTACGAGCAGTACTTC; J: TRBJ2-7; size: .; D: TRBD1; V: TRBV5-1
CDR3: CASSVDRGRTEAFF; DNA: TGTGCCAGCAGTGTGGACAGGGGGCGAACTGAAGCTTTCTTT; J: TRBJ1-1; size: .; D: TRBD1; V: TRBV6-1
CDR3: CSVDGYRGTKNIQYF; DNA: TGCAGCGTTGACGGGTACAGGGGAACCAAAAACATTCAGTACTTC; J: TRBJ2-4; size: .; D: TRBD1; V: TRBV29-1
CDR3: CASSHGSSTGELFF; DNA: TGTGCCAGCTCTCACGGGTCCTCAACCGGGGAGCTGTTTTTT; J: TRBJ2-2; size: once; D: .; V: TRBV18
CDR3: CASSPANSGRANEQYF; DNA: TGTGCCAGCTCACCGGCGAATAGCGGGAGGGCCAACGAGCAGTACTTC; J: TRBJ2-7; size: once; D: TRBD2; V: TRBV18
CDR3: CASSAGAGGAGVEQFF; DNA: TGTGCCAGCAGTGCTGGCGCGGGAGGGGCGGGGGTAGAGCAGTTCTTC; J: TRBJ2-1; size: few; D: TRBD2; V: TRBV27
CDR3: CASSQRTSDKLSYNEQFF; DNA: TGCGCCAGCAGCCAGCGCACCTCCGACAAACTCTCCTACAATGAGCAGTTCTTC; J: TRBJ2-1; size: .; D: .; V: TRBV4-3
CDR3: CASSYSRTNEKLFF; DNA: TGTGCCAGCAGTTATAGCCGTACTAATGAAAAACTGTTTTTT; J: TRBJ1-4; size: .; D: .; V: TRBV6-5
CDR3: CASSLPGGDEQFF; DNA: TGCGCCAGCAGCCTTCCGGGGGGGGATGAGCAGTTCTTC; J: TRBJ2-1; size: .; D: TRBD2; V: TRBV4-3
CDR3: CASSLAGPQETQYF; DNA: TGTGCCAGCAGTTTAGCGGGGCCGCAAGAGACCCAGTACTTC; J: TRBJ2-5; size: .; D: TRBD2; V: TRBV6-5
CDR3: CASSLEGRGRGYTF; DNA: TGTGCCAGCAGCTTGGAGGGCAGGGGGCGAGGCTACACCTTC; J: TRBJ1-2; size: .; D: TRBD1; V: TRBV5-4
CDR3: CASSPRTGNQPQHF; DNA: TGCGCCAGCAGTCCTCGGACAGGGAATCAGCCCCAGCATTTT; J: TRBJ1-5; size: .; D: TRBD1; V: TRBV4-1
CDR3: CASSLVYRPLNYGYTF; DNA: TGTGCCAGCAGCTTAGTCTACAGGCCCCTTAACTATGGCTACACCTTC; J: TRBJ1-2; size: .; D: .; V: TRBV7-2